Sequencing of this TCR beta chain was carried out in a study of CD8 T cells in ankylosing spondylitis. General study results and limits: Seemingly distinctive of ankylosing spondylitis blood was a TCR beta motif formed by eight highly homologous variants.

With 1 base clipped from V and 5 bases from J, the junction kept 3 bases outside the gene matches. This CDR3 has 14 residues. Germline-derived CDR1 and CDR2 are SEHNR and FQNEAQ (reference sequence). Worth noting for this clonotype: Its antigen is undetermined.

Quantitative barcoded 5'-RACE was used to prepare TCR beta libraries. TCRdb reprocessed the 5' RACE reads via MiXCR and lists one record per CDR3 protein. The sample has 90,000 to 100,000 distinct CDR3 sequences, roughly 8.3% seen once. The clonotype was recovered from a male donor with ankylosing spondylitis or in good health (not recorded which). Sequenced material: blood, either unsorted or a sorted T cell fraction (not recorded which). J is TRBJ2-5 and V is TRBV7-9; TRBD2 matches at 8 bases. As DNA, the CDR3 is TGTGCCAGCAGCTTAGAGAGACTAGCGGAGACCCAGTACTTC. Translating it yields CASSLERLAETQYF.